This T cell receptor (beta chain) was recovered during a study of blood T cell repertoires in COVID-19. Looking at the study overall: The United States, Italy and Spain provided the acute and convalescent COVID-19 samples. PBMCs, B-cell-depleted T cells, or T cells provided the cDNA or gDNA that made up the material.

Sequencing used immunoSEQ multiplex PCR; TCRdb keeps in-frame clones, though not all of them. This table has about 120,000 clones, approximately 90% appearing once. Sample: peripheral blood. The clonotype was recovered from a man aged 60 to 75 with COVID-19, enrolled during active disease.

The CDR3 sequence is CATSRGITEAFF. For the CDR3, the DNA is TGTGCCACCAGTAGGGGGATCACTGAAGCTTTCTTT. This sequence joins TRBV15 and TRBJ1-1, with a weak D call TRBD1 (6 bases). V lost 6 bases and J 4 bases, leaving 9 bases between the germline ends. CDR1 is LNHNV, CDR2 YYDKDF, per germline (reference sequence). This CDR3 has 12 residues.